These 11 T cell receptor beta chains were sequenced from one sample in a study of blood T cell repertoires in COVID-19. The method was immunoSEQ multiplex PCR; TCRdb's version includes in-frame clones alone and lacks a portion of them. The data contain about 380,000 clones, over 65% of them seen just once; the ten biggest clones take up 0.85% to 1.2%. Sequenced: peripheral blood. The receptor set was obtained from a human donor with acute or convalescent COVID-19. The donor label of this sample is uncertain.

V and J are TRBV29-1 and TRBJ2-1, with unresolved D. CDR3 size: 15 residues. In germline, CDR1 is SQVTM, CDR2 ANQGSEA. V was cut by 5 bases and J by 9 bases, with 23 bases left in between. This CDR3 reads CSVFMSGHQTGEQFF. The CDR3 coding sequence is TGCAGCGTTTTCATGTCCGGCCACCAAACGGGTGAGCAGTTCTTC.

This clone was recorded once. The chain employs TRBV10-3 and TRBJ1-1; D not certain. The germline V gene has CDR1 ENHRY and CDR2 SYGVKD. The CDR3 loop spans 14 amino acids. The V end was cut by 10 bases, the J end by 5 bases, with 20 bases between. DNA for the CDR3: TGTGCCACGTCGACCCTTAACGGAGGAACTGAAGCTTTCTTT. This gives the protein CATSTLNGGTEAFF.

The chain has TRBV7-2 and TRBJ1-2, with D possibly being TRBD1 (5 bases). The CDR3 runs to 12 residues. Germline V gives CDR1 SGHTA, CDR2 FQGNSA. Trimming cost V 5 bases and J 5 bases, with 9 bases left between them. In DNA, the CDR3 is TGTGCCAGCAGCCCGGAGGGGTATGGCTACACCTTC. Its translation is CASSPEGYGYTF.

This chain connects TRBV11-2 to TRBJ1-1; 9 nucleotides line up with TRBD1. CDR3 length equals 17 residues. The ends lost 4 bases at V and 2 bases at J; junction bases unmatched: 11. The germline CDR1 and CDR2 sequences are SGHAT and FQNNGV. The CDR3 protein is CASSSGDRVWANTEAFF. The CDR3 DNA reads as TGTGCCAGCAGCTCAGGGGACAGGGTTTGGGCCAACACTGAAGCTTTCTTT.

This chain links TRBV3-1 (or the pseudogene TRBV3-2) with TRBJ1-1, with D unresolved. CDR1 is LGHDT, CDR2 YNNKEL, per germline (reference sequence). The germline V and J ends were trimmed by 6 bases and 0 bases, with 8 bases remaining between them. CDR3 length: 13 residues. DNA of the CDR3: TGTGCCAGCAGGGAGCACCTGAACACTGAAGCTTTCTTT. As protein: CASREHLNTEAFF.

The chain joins TRBV18 to TRBJ1-5, with 7 bases lining up with TRBD1. Germline V gene data show CDR1 as KGHSH and CDR2 as LQKENI. Germline trimming cut 5 bases from V and 0 bases from J; bases unmatched to any gene: 7. There are 16 residues in the CDR3. DNA of the CDR3: TGTGCCAGCTCAGCCCCGGGACAGTATAGCAATCAGCCCCAGCATTTT. Protein sequence: CASSAPGQYSNQPQHF.

This rearrangement joins TRBV11-3 to TRBJ1-3; D might be TRBD1 (6 bases). CDR1 is SGHNT and CDR2 is YENEEA in the germline V gene. The CDR3 is made up of 14 amino acids. V was trimmed by 5 bases and J by 4 bases, leaving 12 bases between them. CDR3: CASSARTDGNTIYF. The CDR3 DNA reads TGTGCCAGCAGCGCCCGGACAGACGGAAACACCATATATTTT.

J is TRBJ2-7 and V is TRBV7-8; D ambiguous. Trimming cost V 5 bases and J 1 base, with 9 bases left between them. Germline lookup yields CDR1 SGHVS and CDR2 FQNEAQ. CDR3 length: 13 amino acids. The CDR3 region is CASSPTESYEQYF. The CDR3 DNA reads as TGTGCCAGCAGCCCCACAGAGTCCTACGAGCAGTACTTC.

The chain has TRBV19 and TRBJ2-4; TRBD1 matches at 8 bases. Losses at the gene ends were 7 bases for V and 15 bases for J; bases not matched to a gene: 8. This CDR3 comprises 11 residues. The V gene's germline CDR1 is LNHDA and CDR2 SQIVND (reference sequence). CDR3 protein: CASTAGQGLYF. As DNA, the CDR3 is TGTGCCAGTACCGCCGGACAGGGCTTGTACTTC. Full variable domain (outside the CDR3, taken from reference TRBV19 and TRBJ2-4): DGGITQSPKYLFRKEGQNVTLSCEQNLNHDAMYWYRQDPGQGLRLIYYSQIVNDFQKGDIAEGYSVSREKKESFPLTVTSAQKNPTAFYLCASTAGQGLYFGAGTRLSVL.

The CDR3 region is CASSSRQGPLGYGYTF. CDR3 coding DNA: TGTGCCAGCAGTTCCCGACAGGGGCCTTTAGGCTATGGCTACACCTTC. The chain recombines TRBV27 with TRBJ1-2; 8 nucleotides align to TRBD1. The germline gives CDR1 MNHEY, CDR2 SMNVEV (reference sequence). Unmatched junction bases numbered 11, after V lost 4 bases and J lost 4 bases. This CDR3 has 16 amino acids.

This clone was observed a handful of times. This rearrangement joins TRBV6-4 to TRBJ2-3; D gene uncertain. The CDR3 has 13 residues. CDR1 MRHNA and CDR2 SNTAGT come from the germline V gene. Trimming took 2 bases from V and 0 from J, leaving 3 bases between them. This CDR3 reads CASSDTSTDTQYF. CDR3 nucleotide sequence: TGTGCCAGCAGTGACACTAGCACAGATACGCAGTATTTT.